One and the same sample provided the 19 T cell receptor beta chains below, sequenced in a study of CD8+CD57+ T cells in acquired aplastic anemia. Patients chosen for sequencing had shown CD8+CD57+ cell expansion by flow cytometry. Genomic DNA constituted the template upon which TCR beta VDJ and CDR3 profiling was performed. Each CDR3 protein is one row after TCRdb ran MiXCR on the reads. The data hold roughly 200,000 distinct CDR3 sequences, with less than 65% observed a single time. Sequencing was carried out using sorted CD4+, CD8+, or CD8+CD57+ T cells (not recorded which) from PBMCs. These receptors were obtained from a human donor with aplastic anemia.

This clonotype was counted ten times or more. The chain couples TRBV5-6 to TRBJ2-7; 7 nucleotides line up with TRBD1. Trimming took 5 bases from V and 2 from J; bases not matched to a gene: 16. Looked up from germline, CDR1 is SGHDT and CDR2 is YYEEEE. There are 17 residues in the CDR3. The CDR3 reads CASSPIQGTLGTYEQYF. The CDR3 DNA reads TGTGCCAGCAGTCCTATACAGGGGACACTTGGGACCTACGAGCAGTACTTC.

There are many counts of this clonotype. This chain uses TRBV7-9 with TRBJ2-2, with a weak D call TRBD2 (6 bases). With 0 bases removed from V and 6 bases from J, the gap between germline ends came to 11 bases. The CDR3 covers 15 residues. Looked up from germline, CDR1 is SEHNR and CDR2 is FQNEAQ (reference sequence). CDR3 nucleotide sequence: TGTGCCAGCAGCTTAGCTTATTCGGGGGCCGGGGAGCTGTTTTTT. This gives the protein CASSLAYSGAGELFF.

This clonotype was seen many times. The V call is TRBV7-9, the J call TRBJ1-2, with D perhaps matching TRBD1 (5 bases). V lost 2 bases and J 5 bases, leaving 18 bases between the germline ends. Germline lookup yields CDR1 SEHNR and CDR2 FQNEAQ (reference sequence). This CDR3 has 16 amino acids. The CDR3 loop reads CASSLNPRRAAYGYTF. CDR3 in DNA: TGTGCCAGCAGCTTAAACCCCCGCAGGGCTGCTTATGGCTACACCTTC.

This sequence joins TRBV13 and TRBJ2-4; 11 nucleotides line up with TRBD1. CDR3 length equals 15 residues. Trimming at V came to 4 bases and at J to 8 bases, leaving 7 bases not matched to a gene. Looked up from germline, CDR1 is PRHDT and CDR2 is FYEKMQ (reference sequence). CDR3 nucleotide sequence: TGTGCCAGCAGCTCGTGGACAGGGGGCGTGCACATTCAGTACTTC. This gives the protein CASSSWTGGVHIQYF.

This chain joins TRBV2 and TRBJ2-1, with 11 positions matching TRBD1. After removal of 6 bases from V and 9 bases from J, the junction contained 7 bases not matched to a gene. This CDR3 contains 14 residues. In germline, CDR1 is SNHLY, CDR2 FYNNEI. The CDR3, as DNA: TGTGCCAGCAGGGGACAGGGGGACAAGACTGAGCAGTTCTTC. This gives the protein CASRGQGDKTEQFF.

This chain joins TRBV7-9 and TRBJ2-3; 10 bases line up with TRBD1. Germline lookup yields CDR1 SEHNR and CDR2 FQNEAQ (reference sequence). After removal of 5 bases from V and 5 bases from J, the junction contained 1 base not matched to a gene. The CDR3 has 13 residues. CDR3 residues: CASSGDRGDTQYF. DNA of the CDR3: TGTGCCAGCAGCGGGGACAGGGGAGATACGCAGTATTTT. Full variable domain (remainder filled in from reference TRBV7-9 and TRBJ2-3): DTGVSQNPRHKITKRGQNVTFRCDPISEHNRLYWYRQTLGQGPEFLTYFQNEAQLEKSRLLSDRFSAERPKGSFSTLEIQRTEQGDSAMYLCASSGDRGDTQYFGPGTRLTVL.

A word on this clonotype: The conserved phenylalanine or tryptophan is not found at the CDR3 terminus, so this likely reflects a read error. The chain uses TRBV27 and TRBJ2-7, with 11 bases aligning to TRBD1. CDR3 size: 17 residues. The V gene's germline CDR1 is MNHEY and CDR2 SMNVEV (reference sequence). V trimming: 5 bases; J trimming: 7 bases; junction bases outside the gene matches: 16. The CDR3 DNA follows: TGTGCCAGCAGTCTTACAAATGCCGGGACAGGGGGGCGGGAGCAGTACTCC. Translating it yields CASSLTNAGTGGREQYS.

The rearrangement joins TRBV7-8 to TRBJ2-7; 8 nucleotides align to TRBD2. The CDR3 is made up of 17 amino acids. Unmatched junction bases numbered 15, after V lost 6 bases and J lost 2 bases. Germline V lookup: CDR1 SGHVS, CDR2 FQNEAQ. CDR3 coding DNA: TGTGCCAGCAGTTCCAGTGCCGGGACTAGTCTTCCCTACGAGCAGTACTTC. Amino acid sequence: CASSSSAGTSLPYEQYF.

There are many counts of this clonotype. The chain links TRBV11-2 to TRBJ1-2; D possibly corresponds to TRBD1 (5 bases). Germline loops: CDR1 SGHAT, CDR2 FQNNGV. V lost 2 bases and J 0 bases, leaving 10 bases between the germline ends. CDR3 size: 15 residues. CDR3 sequence (DNA): TGTGCCAGCAGCTTATTCGACAGCCCTAACTATGGCTACACCTTC. Its protein is CASSLFDSPNYGYTF.

Details on this clonotype: It may be a read error: a sequence one base away is much more abundant. The rearrangement uses TRBV5-1 and TRBJ2-1; TRBD2 might be the D (5 bases). Germline CDR1 reads SGHRS; CDR2 reads YFSETQ. CDR3 length equals 11 residues. CDR3 bases: TGCGCCAGCAGCTTTGGAGGAGAGCAGTTATTC. This encodes CASSFGGEQLF.

This clonotype was seen ten or more times. The chain employs TRBV10-3 and TRBJ2-3; the D is unclear. The germline V and J ends were trimmed by 2 bases and 2 bases, with 8 bases remaining between them. The germline V gene encodes CDR1 ENHRY and CDR2 SYGVKD. This CDR3 is 14 amino acids long. CDR3 sequence: CAISEPVLTDTQYF. CDR3 nucleotide sequence: TGTGCCATCAGTGAGCCGGTGCTCACAGATACGCAGTATTTT.

The V call is TRBV7-8, the J call TRBJ2-3; no definite D call. Trimming shortened V by 3 bases and J by 4 bases, and 8 bases separated the two germline ends. The germline V gene encodes CDR1 SGHVS and CDR2 FQNEAQ. The CDR3 extends over 13 amino acids. CDR3 sequence (DNA): TGTGCCAGCAGCTTTAGTCGCGCAGATACGCAGTATTTT. Protein product: CASSFSRADTQYF.

This clonotype was observed once. J is TRBJ2-2 and V is TRBV7-9, with TRBD2 identical over 9 bases. The CDR3 contains 17 residues. Germline lookup yields CDR1 SEHNR and CDR2 FQNEAQ (reference sequence). J lost 7 bases, V lost 1 base, and 10 bases had no gene match. The CDR3 protein is CASSLGSGLASFGELFF. CDR3 DNA: TGTGCCAGCAGCTTAGGTTCGGGACTAGCCTCTTTCGGGGAGCTGTTTTTT. Drawing the rest from reference TRBV7-9 and TRBJ2-2, the complete variable domain is DTGVSQNPRHKITKRGQNVTFRCDPISEHNRLYWYRQTLGQGPEFLTYFQNEAQLEKSRLLSDRFSAERPKGSFSTLEIQRTEQGDSAMYLCASSLGSGLASFGELFFGEGSRLTVL.

The table lists this clonotype with many counts. This chain links TRBV19 with TRBJ2-3; perhaps TRBD2 as D (6 bases). Between the trimmed V and J ends, which lost 3 bases and 5 bases, there was a span of 9 bases. CDR1 is LNHDA and CDR2 is SQIVND in the germline V gene (reference sequence). The CDR3 contains 13 residues. For the CDR3, the DNA is TGTGCCAGTAGTATCGGGGGAGTAGATACGCAGTATTTT. Protein: CASSIGGVDTQYF.

The chain carries TRBV19 and TRBJ1-6; D unclear. Trimming left V 2 bases short and J 8 bases short, with 7 bases between. CDR1 and CDR2 (germline): LNHDA, SQIVND (reference sequence). There are 13 residues in the CDR3. Here the CDR3 reads CASSINGDSPLHF. CDR3 nucleotide sequence: TGTGCCAGTAGTATAAACGGCGATTCACCCCTCCACTTT.

A few counts support this clonotype. V usage is TRBV29-1 and J usage is TRBJ1-1, with D unresolved. The CDR3 consists of 14 residues. Germline V CDR1 and CDR2: SQVTM, ANQGSEA. The V gene lost 3 bases and the J gene lost 4 bases, with 15 bases spanning the gap. The CDR3 DNA follows: TGCAGCGTTGAGGAGGGAGGGTGGGGCACTGAAGCTTTCTTT. Translated: CSVEEGGWGTEAFF.

The chain has TRBV29-1 and TRBJ2-1; the match to TRBD2 covers 7 bases. The V segment lost 5 bases and the J segment 8 bases; nucleotides outside the gene matches: 6. CDR1 and CDR2 from the germline V gene are SQVTM and ANQGSEA. The CDR3 is 12 residues long. CDR3 in amino acids: CSVRLAGYEQFF. The CDR3 DNA reads TGCAGCGTTCGACTAGCCGGATATGAGCAGTTCTTC.

V usage is TRBV7-2 and J usage is TRBJ1-5, with D unclear. The CDR3 is 14 amino acids. CDR1 SGHTA and CDR2 FQGNSA come from the germline V gene. The V end lost 6 bases, the J end lost 11 bases, and 20 bases lay between the germline ends. This CDR3 is CASRLDSEGGAQHF. Here the CDR3 DNA reads TGTGCCAGCAGATTGGACTCCGAGGGTGGGGCCCAGCATTTT.

At least ten counts were recorded for this clonotype. The chain carries TRBV19 and TRBJ1-2; the match to TRBD1 covers 10 bases. Losses at the gene ends were 5 bases for V and 4 bases for J; bases not matched to a gene: 4. Germline V lookup: CDR1 LNHDA, CDR2 SQIVND (reference sequence). There are 14 residues in the CDR3. The CDR3 region is CASSDRGRAYGYTF. The CDR3 region has the DNA TGTGCCAGTAGTGACAGGGGGCGCGCCTATGGCTACACCTTC.